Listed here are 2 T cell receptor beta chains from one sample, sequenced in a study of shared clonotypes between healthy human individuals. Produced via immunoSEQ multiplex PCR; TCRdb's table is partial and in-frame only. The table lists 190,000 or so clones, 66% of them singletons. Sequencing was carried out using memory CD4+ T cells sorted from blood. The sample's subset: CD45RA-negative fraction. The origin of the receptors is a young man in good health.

Written as DNA, the CDR3 is TGTGCCAGCAGTTTCCGGCGGGCCAGGCGCTCTGGAAACACCATATATTTT. Translation gives CASSFRRARRSGNTIYF. The rearrangement uses TRBV28 and TRBJ1-3, with D uncertain. Per the germline V gene, CDR1 is MDHEN and CDR2 is SYDVKM. CDR3 length equals 17 residues. Trimming took 3 bases from V and 0 from J, leaving 15 bases between them.

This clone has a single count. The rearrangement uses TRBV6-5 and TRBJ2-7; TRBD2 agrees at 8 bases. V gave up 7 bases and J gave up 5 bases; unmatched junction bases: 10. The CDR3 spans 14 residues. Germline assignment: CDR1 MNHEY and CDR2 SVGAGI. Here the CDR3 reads CASTPRREVNEQYF. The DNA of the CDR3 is TGTGCCAGCACCCCGCGGCGGGAGGTTAACGAGCAGTACTTC.